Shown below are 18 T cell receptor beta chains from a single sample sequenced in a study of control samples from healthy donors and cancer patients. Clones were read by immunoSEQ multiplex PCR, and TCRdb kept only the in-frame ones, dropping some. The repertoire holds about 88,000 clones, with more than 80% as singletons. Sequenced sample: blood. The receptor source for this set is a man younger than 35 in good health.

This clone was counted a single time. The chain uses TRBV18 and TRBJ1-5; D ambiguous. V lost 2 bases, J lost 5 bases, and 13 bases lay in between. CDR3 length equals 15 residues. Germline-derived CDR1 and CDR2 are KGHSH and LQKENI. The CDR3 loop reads CASSPGEGRDQPQHF. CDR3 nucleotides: TGTGCCAGCTCACCAGGTGAGGGTCGGGATCAGCCCCAGCATTTT.

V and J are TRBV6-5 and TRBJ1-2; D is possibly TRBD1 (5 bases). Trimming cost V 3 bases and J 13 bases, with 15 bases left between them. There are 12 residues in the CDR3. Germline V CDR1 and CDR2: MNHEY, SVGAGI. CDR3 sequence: CASSYGTGSFTF. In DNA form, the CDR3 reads TGTGCCAGCAGTTATGGGACTGGCTCGTTCACCTTC.

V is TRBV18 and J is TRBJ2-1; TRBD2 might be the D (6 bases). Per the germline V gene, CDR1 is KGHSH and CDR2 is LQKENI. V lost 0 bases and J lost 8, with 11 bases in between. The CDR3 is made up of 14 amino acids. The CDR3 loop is CASSPPGGSDEQFF. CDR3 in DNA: TGTGCCAGCTCACCACCTGGAGGGAGCGATGAGCAGTTCTTC.

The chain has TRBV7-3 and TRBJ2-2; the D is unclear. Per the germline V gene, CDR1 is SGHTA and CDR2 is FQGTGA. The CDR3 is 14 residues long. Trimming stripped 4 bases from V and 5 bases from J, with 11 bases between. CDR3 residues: CASSSRSGTGELFF. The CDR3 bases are TGTGCCAGCAGCTCCAGGTCAGGAACCGGGGAGCTGTTTTTT. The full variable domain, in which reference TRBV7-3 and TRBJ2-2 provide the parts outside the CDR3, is GAGVSQTPSNKVTEKGKYVELRCDPISGHTALYWYRQSLGQGPEFLIYFQGTGAADDSGLPNDRFFAVRPEGSVSTLKIQRTERGDSAVYLCASSSRSGTGELFFGEGSRLTVL.

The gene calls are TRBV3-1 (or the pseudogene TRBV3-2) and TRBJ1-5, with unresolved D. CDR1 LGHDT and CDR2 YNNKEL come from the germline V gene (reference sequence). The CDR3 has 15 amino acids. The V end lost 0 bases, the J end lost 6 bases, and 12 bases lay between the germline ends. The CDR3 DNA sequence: TGTGCCAGCAGCCAAGATCAATACGGCGGTCAGCCCCAGCATTTT. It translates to CASSQDQYGGQPQHF.

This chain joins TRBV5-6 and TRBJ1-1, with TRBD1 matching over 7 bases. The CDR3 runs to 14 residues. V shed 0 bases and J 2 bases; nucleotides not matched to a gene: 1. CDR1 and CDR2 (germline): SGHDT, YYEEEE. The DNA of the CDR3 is TGTGCCAGCAGCTTGGGGGACAGTAACACTGAAGCTTTCTTT. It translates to CASSLGDSNTEAFF.

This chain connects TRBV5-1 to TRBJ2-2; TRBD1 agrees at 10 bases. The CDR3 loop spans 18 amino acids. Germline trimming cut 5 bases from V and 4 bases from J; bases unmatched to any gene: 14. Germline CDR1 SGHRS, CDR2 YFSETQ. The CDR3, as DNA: TGCGCCAGCAGTACCGGGACAGGGGACAAATTGGGCACCGGGGAGCTGTTTTTT. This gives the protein CASSTGTGDKLGTGELFF.

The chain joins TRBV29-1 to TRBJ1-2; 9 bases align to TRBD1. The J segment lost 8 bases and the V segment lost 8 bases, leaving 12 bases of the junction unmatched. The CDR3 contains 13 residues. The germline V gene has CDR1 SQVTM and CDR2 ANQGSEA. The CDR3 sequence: CSSEGHRGQGYTF. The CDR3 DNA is TGCAGCTCTGAAGGTCACAGGGGGCAAGGCTACACCTTC.

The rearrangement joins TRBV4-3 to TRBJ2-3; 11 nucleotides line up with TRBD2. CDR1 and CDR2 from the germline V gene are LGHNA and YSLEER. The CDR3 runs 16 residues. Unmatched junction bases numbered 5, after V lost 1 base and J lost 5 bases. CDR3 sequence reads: CASSQVNSGRVDTQYF. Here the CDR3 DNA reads TGCGCCAGCAGCCAAGTTAATAGCGGGAGGGTAGATACGCAGTATTTT.

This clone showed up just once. The CDR3 DNA is TGTGCCAGCAGCTCACTGGGACAGGGCATTCGTGCAACTAATGAAAAACTGTTTTTT. As protein: CASSSLGQGIRATNEKLFF. V is TRBV7-9 and J is TRBJ1-4; 9 bases are a match to TRBD1. Trimming cost V 4 bases and J 0 bases; bases outside gene matches: 12. CDR3 length: 19 residues. Germline-derived CDR1 and CDR2 are SEHNR and FQNEAQ (reference sequence).

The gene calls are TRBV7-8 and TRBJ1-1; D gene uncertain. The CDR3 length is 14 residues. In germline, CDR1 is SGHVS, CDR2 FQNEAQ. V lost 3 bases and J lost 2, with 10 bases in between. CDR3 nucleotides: TGTGCCAGCAGCTTCGACGTAGGCAACACTGAAGCTTTCTTT. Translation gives CASSFDVGNTEAFF.

The CDR3 sequence is CASSEMNGYNSPLHF. CDR3 DNA sequence: TGCGCCAGCAGCGAGATGAACGGATATAATTCACCCCTCCACTTT. J is TRBJ1-6 and V is TRBV4-1; no reliable D call. Trimming removed 5 bases at V and 4 bases at J, with 12 bases between. The CDR3 covers 15 residues. CDR1 and CDR2 (germline): MGHRA, YSYEKL.

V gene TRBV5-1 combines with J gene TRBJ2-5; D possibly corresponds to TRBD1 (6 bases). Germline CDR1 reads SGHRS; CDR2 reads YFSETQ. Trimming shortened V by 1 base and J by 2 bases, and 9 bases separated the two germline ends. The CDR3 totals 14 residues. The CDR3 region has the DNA TGCGCCAGCAGCTTGTCGGACAGTCAAGAGACCCAGTACTTC. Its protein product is CASSLSDSQETQYF.

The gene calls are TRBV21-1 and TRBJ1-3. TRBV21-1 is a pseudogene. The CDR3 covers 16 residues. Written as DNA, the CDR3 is TGTGCCAGCAGCAAAGATGGAGGGGGCTCTGGAAACACCATATATTTT. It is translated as CASSKDGGGSGNTIYF.

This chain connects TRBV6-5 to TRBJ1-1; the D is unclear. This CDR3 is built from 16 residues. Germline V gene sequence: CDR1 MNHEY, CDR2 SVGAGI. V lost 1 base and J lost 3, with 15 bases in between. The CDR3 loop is CASSYFRPPADTEAFF. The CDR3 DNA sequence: TGTGCCAGCAGTTACTTCCGTCCGCCCGCGGACACTGAAGCTTTCTTT.

The CDR3 bases are TGTGCCAGCAGTTCCCCCCCCGGACGGGAGGAAGCTTTCTTT. Protein: CASSSPPGREEAFF. The chain links TRBV28 to TRBJ1-1; D unresolved. The CDR3 sequence is 14 residues long. Germline CDR1 and CDR2: MDHEN and SYDVKM. V lost 4 bases and J lost 8, with 17 bases in between.

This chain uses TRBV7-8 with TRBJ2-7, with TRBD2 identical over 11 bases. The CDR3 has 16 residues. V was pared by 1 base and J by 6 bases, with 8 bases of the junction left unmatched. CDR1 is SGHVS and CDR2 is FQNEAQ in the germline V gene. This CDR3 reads CASSLEGTSGTIEQYF. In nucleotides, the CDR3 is TGTGCCAGCAGCTTAGAAGGGACTAGCGGAACCATCGAGCAGTACTTC.

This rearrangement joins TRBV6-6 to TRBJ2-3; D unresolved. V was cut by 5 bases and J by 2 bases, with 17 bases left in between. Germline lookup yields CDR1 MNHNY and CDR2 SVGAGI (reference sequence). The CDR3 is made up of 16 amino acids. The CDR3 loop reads CASSPRPETSTDTQYF. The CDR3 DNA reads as TGTGCCAGCAGTCCGCGGCCCGAAACCTCCACAGATACGCAGTATTTT.